This entry lists 2 T cell receptor beta chains sequenced from one sample in a study of cytomegalovirus exposure and HLA in healthy donors (dated by TCRdb to the late 2010s). The protocol used for the library was the immunoSEQ multiplex PCR assay. A mixture of 60 forward primers for TCR Vbeta segments and 13 reverse primers for TCR Jbeta segments was used in the multiplex PCR. In its TCRdb copy, this immuneACCESS table keeps in-frame sequences only and misses some clones. Where compared with another copy, unresolved V genes explain less than half of these, and the others have no known cause. Present in this sample are about 110,000 clones, roughly 69% of which were seen just once. The ten largest clones represent 3.8% of the sample. Sequenced input: PBMCs. The receptor set was obtained from a man aged 25-40 years in good health and CMV-seropositive.

This clone was counted between two and nine times. The rearrangement joins TRBV7-3 to TRBJ2-1, with 9 nucleotides matching TRBD1. CDR1 is SGHTA and CDR2 is FQGTGA in the germline V gene. This CDR3 spans 14 amino acids. J lost 9 bases, V lost 3 bases, and 6 bases had no gene match. Here the CDR3 DNA reads TGTGCCAGCAGCTTGGCGGGACAGGGATTTGAGCAGTTCTTC. Protein sequence: CASSLAGQGFEQFF.

The V and J genes are TRBV5-6 and TRBJ2-7; maybe TRBD1 (6 bases). CDR1 is SGHDT and CDR2 is YYEEEE in the germline V gene. This CDR3 contains 15 residues. Trimming stripped 0 bases from V and 4 bases from J, with 14 bases between. CDR3 nucleotides: TGTGCCAGCAGCTTGGTTCGGACAGAGGTTTACGAGCAGTACTTC. Amino acids: CASSLVRTEVYEQYF.